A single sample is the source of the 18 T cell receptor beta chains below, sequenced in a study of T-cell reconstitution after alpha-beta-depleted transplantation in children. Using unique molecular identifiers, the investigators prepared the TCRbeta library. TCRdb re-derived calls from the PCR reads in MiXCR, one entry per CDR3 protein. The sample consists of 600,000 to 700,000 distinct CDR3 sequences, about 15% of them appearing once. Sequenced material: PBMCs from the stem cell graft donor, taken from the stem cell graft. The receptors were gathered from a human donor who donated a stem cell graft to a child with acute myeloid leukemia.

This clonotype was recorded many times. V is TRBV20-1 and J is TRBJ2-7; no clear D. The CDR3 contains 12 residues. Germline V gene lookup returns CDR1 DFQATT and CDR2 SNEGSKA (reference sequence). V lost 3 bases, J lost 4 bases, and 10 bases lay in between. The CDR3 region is CSASTSSYEQYV. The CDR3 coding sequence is TGCAGTGCTAGTACCAGTTCGTACGAGCAGTACGTC.

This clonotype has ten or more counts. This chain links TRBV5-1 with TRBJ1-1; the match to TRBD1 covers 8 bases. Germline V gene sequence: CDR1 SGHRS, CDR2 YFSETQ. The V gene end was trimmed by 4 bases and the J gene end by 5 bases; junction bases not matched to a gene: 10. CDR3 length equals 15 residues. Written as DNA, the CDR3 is TGCGCCAGCAGCGTCTTACAGGGGGAGGGAACTGAAGCTTTCTTT. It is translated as CASSVLQGEGTEAFF.

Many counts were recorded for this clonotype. The CDR3 loop is CSAGREKNTIYF. In DNA, the CDR3 is TGCAGTGCGGGCAGGGAAAAGAACACCATATATTTT. V is TRBV20-1 and J is TRBJ1-3; possibly TRBD1 for D (5 bases). The CDR3 covers 12 residues. Germline V gene lookup returns CDR1 DFQATT and CDR2 SNEGSKA (reference sequence). Deletions cut 6 bases from V and 7 bases from J, with 13 bases between.

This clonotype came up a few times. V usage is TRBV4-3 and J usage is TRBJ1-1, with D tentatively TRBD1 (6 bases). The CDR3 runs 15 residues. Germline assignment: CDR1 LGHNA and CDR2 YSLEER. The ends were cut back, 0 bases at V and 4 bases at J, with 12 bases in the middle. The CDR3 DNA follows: TGCGCCAGCAGCCAAGACTCCGGGACAACCACTGAAGCTTTCTTT. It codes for CASSQDSGTTTEAFF.

The CDR3 here is CASSATLQGVETQYF. CDR3 DNA: TGTGCCAGCAGCGCAACCCTACAGGGAGTAGAGACCCAGTACTTC. V is TRBV7-9 and J is TRBJ2-5; D may be TRBD1 (6 bases). This CDR3 region has 15 residues. Trimming shortened V by 5 bases and J by 4 bases, and 17 bases separated the two germline ends. Germline V gene data show CDR1 as SEHNR and CDR2 as FQNEAQ (reference sequence).

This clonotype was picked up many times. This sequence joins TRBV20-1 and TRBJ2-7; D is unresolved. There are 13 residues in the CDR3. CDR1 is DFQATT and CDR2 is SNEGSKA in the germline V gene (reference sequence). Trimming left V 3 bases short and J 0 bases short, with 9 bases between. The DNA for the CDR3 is TGCAGTGCTAGTCCCACAAGCTCCTACGAGCAGTACGTC. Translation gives CSASPTSSYEQYV.

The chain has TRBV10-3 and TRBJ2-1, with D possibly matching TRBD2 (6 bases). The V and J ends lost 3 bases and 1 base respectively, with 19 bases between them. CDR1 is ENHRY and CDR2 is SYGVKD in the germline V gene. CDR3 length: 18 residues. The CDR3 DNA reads TGTGCCATCAGTGACCCGACTAACGGGGGTGATTCCTACAATGAGCAGTTCTTC. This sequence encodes CAISDPTNGGDSYNEQFF.

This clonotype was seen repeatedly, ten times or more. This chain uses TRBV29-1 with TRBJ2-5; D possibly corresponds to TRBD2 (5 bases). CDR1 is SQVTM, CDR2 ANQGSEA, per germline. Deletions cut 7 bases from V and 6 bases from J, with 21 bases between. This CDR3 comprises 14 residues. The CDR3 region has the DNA TGCAGCGGCCTTACAAGGAGAGGGCTGCAGACCCAGTACTTC. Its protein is CSGLTRRGLQTQYF.

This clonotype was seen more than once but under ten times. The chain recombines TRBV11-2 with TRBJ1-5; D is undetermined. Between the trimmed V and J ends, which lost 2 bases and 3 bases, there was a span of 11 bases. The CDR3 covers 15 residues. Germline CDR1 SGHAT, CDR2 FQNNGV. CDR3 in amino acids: CASSLSGRINQPQHF. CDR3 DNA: TGTGCCAGCAGCTTAAGTGGACGGATCAATCAGCCCCAGCATTTT.

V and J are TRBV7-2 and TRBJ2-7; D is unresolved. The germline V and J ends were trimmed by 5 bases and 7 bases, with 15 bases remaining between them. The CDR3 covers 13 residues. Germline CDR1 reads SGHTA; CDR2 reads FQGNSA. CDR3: CASSEARAGEQYF. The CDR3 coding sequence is TGTGCCAGCAGCGAAGCTCGGGCTGGGGAGCAGTACTTC.

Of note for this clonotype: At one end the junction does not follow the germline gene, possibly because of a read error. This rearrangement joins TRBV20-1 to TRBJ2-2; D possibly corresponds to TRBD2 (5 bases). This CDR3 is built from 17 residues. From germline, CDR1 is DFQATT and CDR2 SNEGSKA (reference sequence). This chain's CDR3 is CCARDPIRGRSTGELFF. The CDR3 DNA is TGCTGTGCTAGAGATCCCATTCGGGGAAGGAGCACCGGGGAGCTGTTTTTT.

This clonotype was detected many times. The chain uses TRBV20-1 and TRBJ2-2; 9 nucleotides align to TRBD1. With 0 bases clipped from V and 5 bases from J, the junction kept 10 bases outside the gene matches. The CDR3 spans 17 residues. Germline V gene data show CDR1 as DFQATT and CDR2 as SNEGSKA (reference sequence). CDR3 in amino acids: CSARDRLGQGSTGELFF. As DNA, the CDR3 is TGCAGTGCTAGAGATCGTCTGGGACAGGGTAGTACCGGGGAGCTGTTTTTT.

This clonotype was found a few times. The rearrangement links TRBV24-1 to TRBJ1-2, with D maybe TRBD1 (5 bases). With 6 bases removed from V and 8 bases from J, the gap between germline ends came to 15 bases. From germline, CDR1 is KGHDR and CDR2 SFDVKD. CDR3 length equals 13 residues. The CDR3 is CATSTTGLEGYTF. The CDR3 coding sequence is TGTGCCACCAGTACCACAGGATTGGAGGGCTACACCTTC.

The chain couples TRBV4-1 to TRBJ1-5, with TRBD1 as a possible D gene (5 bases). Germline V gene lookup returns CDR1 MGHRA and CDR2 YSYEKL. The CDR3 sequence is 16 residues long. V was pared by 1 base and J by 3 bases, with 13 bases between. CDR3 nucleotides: TGCGCCAGCAGCCAAGTAGGAGACAGTGACAATCAGCCCCAGCATTTT. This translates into CASSQVGDSDNQPQHF.

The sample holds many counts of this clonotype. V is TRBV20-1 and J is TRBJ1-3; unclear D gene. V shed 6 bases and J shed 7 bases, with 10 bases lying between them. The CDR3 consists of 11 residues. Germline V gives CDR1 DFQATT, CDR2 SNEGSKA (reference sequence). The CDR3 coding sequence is TGCAGTGCAAGGAGTTGGAACACCATATATTTT. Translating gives CSARSWNTIYF.

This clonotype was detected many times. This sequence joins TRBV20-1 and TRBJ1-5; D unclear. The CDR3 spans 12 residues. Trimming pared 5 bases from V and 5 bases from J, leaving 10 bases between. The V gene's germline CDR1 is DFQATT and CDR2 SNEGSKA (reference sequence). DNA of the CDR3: TGCAGTGCTCAGAGAGGGTATCAGCCCCAGCATTTT. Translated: CSAQRGYQPQHF.

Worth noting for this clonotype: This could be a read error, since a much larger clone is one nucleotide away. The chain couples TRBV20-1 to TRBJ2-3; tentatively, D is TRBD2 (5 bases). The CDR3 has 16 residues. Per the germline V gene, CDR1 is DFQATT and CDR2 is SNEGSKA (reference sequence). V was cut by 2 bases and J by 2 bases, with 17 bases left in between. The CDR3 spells CSARPEAPIVTDTQYF. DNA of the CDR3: TGCAGTGCTAGACCGGAGGCACCAATTGTCACAGATACGCAGTATTTT.

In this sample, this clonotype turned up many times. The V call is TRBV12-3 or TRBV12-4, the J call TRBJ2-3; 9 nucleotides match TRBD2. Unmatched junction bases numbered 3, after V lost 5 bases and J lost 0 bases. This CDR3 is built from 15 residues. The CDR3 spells CASSRLAASTDTQYF. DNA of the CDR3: TGTGCCAGCAGTCGACTAGCGGCTAGCACAGATACGCAGTATTTT.